This TCR beta chain was sequenced for a study of regulatory T cells in long-lasting Graves disease. Across the whole study: New Graves' disease cases had less than 3 months of antithyroid drugs. General study results and limits: Favoring TRBV28, TRBJ1-2 and TRBJ2-5 was a feature seen in persistent disease.

A remark on this clonotype: Its antigen is not known.

V shed 3 bases and J shed 2 bases, with 8 bases lying between them. Germline CDR1 is MGHRA and CDR2 is YSYEKL. The CDR3 has 14 amino acids. With iRepertoire HTBI primers and Arm-PCR of CDR3 regions, TCR beta libraries were built. Each CDR3 protein is one row after TCRdb ran MiXCR on the multiplex PCR reads. The sample contains approximately 400,000 distinct CDR3 sequences, approximately 12% of which appear only once. Time point here: newly diagnosed GD, antithyroid drugs for less than 3 months. The TCR library used RNA extracted from PBMCs. A further study also used this sample, focusing on T cells in Graves' hyperthyroidism and ophthalmopathy. That publication notes: Orbital computed tomography and thyroid ultrasound, together with serum TRAb and thyroxine and clinical symptoms, were used for diagnoses.

This receptor was identified in a woman younger than 35 with Graves disease. Material: peripheral blood mononuclear cells (PBMCs), obtained at new diagnosis, from a patient treated with antithyroid drugs. This chain uses TRBV4-1 with TRBJ2-4; D is undetermined. CDR3: CASSHAATKNIQYF. The DNA of the CDR3 is TGCGCCAGCAGCCACGCCGCTACCAAAAACATTCAGTACTTC.